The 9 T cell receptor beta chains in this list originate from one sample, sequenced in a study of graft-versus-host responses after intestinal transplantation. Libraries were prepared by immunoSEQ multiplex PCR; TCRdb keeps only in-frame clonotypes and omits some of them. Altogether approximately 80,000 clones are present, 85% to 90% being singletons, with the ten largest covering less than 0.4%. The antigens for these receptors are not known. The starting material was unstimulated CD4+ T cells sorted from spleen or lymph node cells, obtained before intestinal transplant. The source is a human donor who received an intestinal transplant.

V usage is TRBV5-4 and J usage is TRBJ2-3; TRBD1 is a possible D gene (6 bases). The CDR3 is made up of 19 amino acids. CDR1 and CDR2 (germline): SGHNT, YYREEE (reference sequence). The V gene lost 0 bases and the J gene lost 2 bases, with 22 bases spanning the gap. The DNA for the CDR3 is TGTGCCAGCAGCTTGGTCTGGTTTAGGCAGGGGAATCTCACAGATACGCAGTATTTT. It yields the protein CASSLVWFRQGNLTDTQYF.

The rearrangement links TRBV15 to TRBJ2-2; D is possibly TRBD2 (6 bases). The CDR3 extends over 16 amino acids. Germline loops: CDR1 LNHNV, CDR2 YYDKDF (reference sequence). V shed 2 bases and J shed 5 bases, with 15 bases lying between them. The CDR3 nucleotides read TGTGCCACCAGCAGACGCGTCGGAGGGCTTACCGGGGAGCTGTTTTTT. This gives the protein CATSRRVGGLTGELFF.

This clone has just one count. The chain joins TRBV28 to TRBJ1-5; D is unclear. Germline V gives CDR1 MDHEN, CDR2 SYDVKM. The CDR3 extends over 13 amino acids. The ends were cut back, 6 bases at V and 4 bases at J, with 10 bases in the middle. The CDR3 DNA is TGTGCCAGCAGAACTACAAGGAATCAGCCCCAGCATTTT. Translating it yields CASRTTRNQPQHF.

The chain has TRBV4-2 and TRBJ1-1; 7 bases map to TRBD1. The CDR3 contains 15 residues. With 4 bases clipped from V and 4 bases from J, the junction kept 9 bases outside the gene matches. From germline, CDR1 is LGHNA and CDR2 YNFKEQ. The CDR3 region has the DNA TGTGCCAGCAGCCCCGGACAGGCGGGTGTCACTGAAGCTTTCTTT. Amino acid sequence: CASSPGQAGVTEAFF.

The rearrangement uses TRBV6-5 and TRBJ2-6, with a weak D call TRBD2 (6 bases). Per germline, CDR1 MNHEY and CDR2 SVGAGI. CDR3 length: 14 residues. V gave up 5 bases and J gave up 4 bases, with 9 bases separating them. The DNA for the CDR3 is TGTGCCAGCAGTCGGGACTCGGGGGCCAACGTCCTGACTTTC. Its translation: CASSRDSGANVLTF.

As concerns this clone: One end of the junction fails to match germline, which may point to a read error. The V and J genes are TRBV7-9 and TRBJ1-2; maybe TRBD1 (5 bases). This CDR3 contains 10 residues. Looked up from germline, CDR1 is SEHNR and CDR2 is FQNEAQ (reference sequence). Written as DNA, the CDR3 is TGTGCCAGCACCTTGGGTGGGGCCGACTTC. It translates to CASTLGGADF.

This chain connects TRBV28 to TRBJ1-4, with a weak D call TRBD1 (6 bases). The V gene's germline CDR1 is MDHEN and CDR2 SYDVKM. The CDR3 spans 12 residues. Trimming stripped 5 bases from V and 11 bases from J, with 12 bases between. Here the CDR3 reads CASSPGDWKLFF. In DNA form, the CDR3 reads TGTGCCAGCAGTCCAGGGGATTGGAAACTGTTTTTT. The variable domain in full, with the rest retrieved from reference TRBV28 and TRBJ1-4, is DVKVTQSSRYLVKRTGEKVFLECVQDMDHENMFWYRQDPGLGLRLIYFSYDVKMKEKGDIPEGYSVSREKKERFSLILESASTNQTSMYLCASSPGDWKLFFGSGTQLSVL.

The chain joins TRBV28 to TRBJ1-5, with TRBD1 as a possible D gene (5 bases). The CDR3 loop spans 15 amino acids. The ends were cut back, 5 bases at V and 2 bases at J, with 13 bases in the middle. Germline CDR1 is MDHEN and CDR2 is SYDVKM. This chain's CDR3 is CASSPPREGNQPQHF. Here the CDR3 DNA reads TGTGCCAGCAGTCCCCCCAGGGAAGGCAATCAGCCCCAGCATTTT.

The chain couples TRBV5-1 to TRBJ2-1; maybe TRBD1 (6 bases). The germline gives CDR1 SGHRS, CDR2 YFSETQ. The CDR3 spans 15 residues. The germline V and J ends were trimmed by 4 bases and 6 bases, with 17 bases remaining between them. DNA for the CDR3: TGCGCCAGCAGCCGATTAGGGGGATGGTCCAATGAGCAGTTCTTC. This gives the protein CASSRLGGWSNEQFF.